Presented here are 9 T cell receptor beta chains from one specimen sequenced in a study of blood T cell repertoires in COVID-19. Clones were sequenced by immunoSEQ multiplex PCR, and TCRdb holds only the in-frame ones, with some missing. The repertoire includes approximately 30,000 clones, about 89% of them detected once, and 2% to 3% sits in the top ten. The sequencing input was peripheral blood. These receptors originate from a human donor in a cohort sampled during active COVID-19.

The rearrangement joins TRBV14 to TRBJ1-1; possibly TRBD1 for D (6 bases). The CDR3 loop spans 17 amino acids. CDR1 SGHDN and CDR2 FVKESK come from the germline V gene. Trimming shortened V by 2 bases and J by 0 bases, and 16 bases separated the two germline ends. The CDR3 sequence: CASSQYGGLTMNTEAFF. DNA of the CDR3: TGTGCCAGCAGCCAATACGGGGGGCTCACCATGAACACTGAAGCTTTCTTT.

This clone has a handful of counts. The chain has TRBV6-2 or TRBV6-3 and TRBJ2-6; no reliable D call. The germline V and J ends were trimmed by 6 bases and 1 base, with 10 bases remaining between them. In germline, CDR1 is MNHEY, CDR2 SVGEGT. This CDR3 region has 15 residues. The CDR3 nucleotides are TGTGCCAGCAGCCCCTTTATGTCTGGGGCCAACGTCCTGACTTTC. This gives the protein CASSPFMSGANVLTF.

The chain is built from TRBV6-2 or TRBV6-3 and TRBJ1-2; 8 bases are a match to TRBD1. The CDR3 length is 15 residues. Germline-derived CDR1 and CDR2 are MNHEY and SVGEGT. V was clipped by 5 bases and J by 4 bases; unmatched bases: 9. CDR3: CASSQWTGRSYGYTF. Here the CDR3 DNA reads TGTGCCAGCAGTCAGTGGACAGGGAGGAGCTATGGCTACACCTTC.

The V gene is TRBV7-2, the J gene TRBJ1-5, with D tentatively TRBD1 (5 bases). The V end lost 6 bases, the J end lost 7 bases, and 19 bases lay between the germline ends. The CDR3 has 15 amino acids. In germline, CDR1 is SGHTA, CDR2 FQGNSA. The CDR3 loop reads CASSRWEGVQQPQHF. CDR3 coding DNA: TGTGCCAGCAGTCGCTGGGAAGGGGTGCAACAGCCCCAGCATTTT.

This clone was counted only a few times. The chain combines TRBV27 with TRBJ1-6; unclear D gene. The CDR3 extends over 16 amino acids. Germline CDR1 and CDR2: MNHEY and SMNVEV (reference sequence). The germline V and J ends were trimmed by 6 bases and 4 bases, with 16 bases remaining between them. CDR3 sequence reads: CASRSVIRQYNSPLHF. In DNA form, the CDR3 reads TGTGCCAGCAGGTCTGTTATCCGACAATATAATTCACCCCTCCACTTT.

The V call is TRBV15, the J call TRBJ2-7; a possible D gene is TRBD1 (6 bases). The CDR3 extends over 14 amino acids. V was shortened by 5 bases and J by 3 bases, with 14 bases between the two germline ends. In germline, CDR1 is LNHNV, CDR2 YYDKDF (reference sequence). In DNA form, the CDR3 reads TGTGCCACCAGCCCTCGGGACACTAACTACGAGCAGTACTTC. It encodes CATSPRDTNYEQYF.

The V and J genes are TRBV12-3 or TRBV12-4 and TRBJ2-1; D may be TRBD1 (5 bases). Trimming stripped 3 bases from V and 7 bases from J, with 7 bases between. CDR3 length: 12 amino acids. The CDR3 DNA follows: TGTGCCAGCAGTTTCAACAGGAATGAGCAGTTCTTC. Residues: CASSFNRNEQFF.

The chain recombines TRBV7-2 with TRBJ1-1, with TRBD1 matching 12 bases. The CDR3 is made up of 13 amino acids. The V segment lost 6 bases and the J segment 12 bases; nucleotides outside the gene matches: 8. Germline assignment: CDR1 SGHTA and CDR2 FQGNSA. CDR3 DNA sequence: TGTGCCAGCAGTCCTGGGACAGGGGGCTCCACTTTCTTT. Translation: CASSPGTGGSTFF.

V and J are TRBV3-1 (or the pseudogene TRBV3-2) and TRBJ1-5, with no clear D. Germline V gene sequence: CDR1 LGHDT, CDR2 YNNKEL (reference sequence). V gave up 1 base and J gave up 3 bases, with 4 bases separating them. This CDR3 has 13 amino acids. CDR3 residues: CASSQAVNQPQHF. CDR3 nucleotide sequence: TGTGCCAGCAGCCAAGCCGTCAATCAGCCCCAGCATTTT.